A selection of T cell receptor beta chains follows, all from one sample in a study of identical twins. TCRdb ran MiXCR on the 5' RACE reads and lists one entry per CDR3 protein. The sample holds 550,000 to 700,000 distinct CDR3 sequences; approximately 22% are singletons and the top ten take approximately 4.5%. These data were also reused for a study on T cells expressing NK-cell markers.

Sequenced sample: PBMCs. The receptors originated from a woman aged 18-29 years in good health. CDR3s include the opening cysteine and the closing phenylalanine or tryptophan. The D gene is left open where the match is weak. Size tells how often a clone was seen (once, few, many) or the class of an expanded clone, and some rows leave it out.

CDR3 DNA: TGTGCCAGCAGAACCGGCGGGAATGAGCAGTTCTTC
CDR3 protein: CASRTGGNEQFF
D gene: NA
J gene: TRBJ2-1
V gene: TRBV27
clone size: NA

CDR3 DNA: TGTGCCAGCAGCCAAAGCTCGACGCGGTACAATGAGCAGTTCTTC
CDR3 protein: CASSQSSTRYNEQFF
D gene: NA
J gene: TRBJ2-1
V gene: TRBV7-6
clone size: NA

CDR3 DNA: TGTGCCAGCAGGGGACTAGCGGGAGGGAGGTTAGTTGAGCAGTTCTTC
CDR3 protein: CASRGLAGGRLVEQFF
D gene: TRBD2
J gene: TRBJ2-1
V gene: TRBV12-3/TRBV12-4
clone size: few

CDR3 DNA: TGTGCCAGCAGTGTAAGGGGACTAGCGGGGAGCACAGATACGCAGTATTTT
CDR3 protein: CASSVRGLAGSTDTQYF
D gene: TRBD2
J gene: TRBJ2-3
V gene: TRBV2
clone size: few

CDR3 DNA: TGCGCCAGCAGCCCCTACCCAGCGGGAGTTGACAATGAGCAGTTCTTC
CDR3 protein: CASSPYPAGVDNEQFF
D gene: TRBD2
J gene: TRBJ2-1
V gene: TRBV4-3
clone size: few

CDR3 DNA: TGTGCCACCAGCAGAGGACTAGCGGGGCAAGAGACCCAGTACTTC
CDR3 protein: CATSRGLAGQETQYF
D gene: TRBD2
J gene: TRBJ2-5
V gene: TRBV15
clone size: NA

CDR3 DNA: TGCAGTGCCCAATCGACAGGGGGCAGGGGCTACACCTTC
CDR3 protein: CSAQSTGGRGYTF
D gene: TRBD1
J gene: TRBJ1-2
V gene: TRBV20-1
clone size: NA

CDR3 DNA: TGTGCCAGCAGCTTAGGCCCAGGGAGAGCAGATACGCAGTATTTT
CDR3 protein: CASSLGPGRADTQYF
D gene: NA
J gene: TRBJ2-3
V gene: TRBV11-2
clone size: NA

CDR3 DNA: TGTGCCAGCGGCCCTCCGCCGGGGGCGAGTAATGAGCAGTTCTTC
CDR3 protein: CASGPPPGASNEQFF
D gene: NA
J gene: TRBJ2-1
V gene: TRBV7-3
clone size: few

CDR3 DNA: TGTGCCAGCAGCAACCCGGGACAGGGGGGTACCGGGGAGCTGTTTTTT
CDR3 protein: CASSNPGQGGTGELFF
D gene: TRBD1
J gene: TRBJ2-2
V gene: TRBV7-6
clone size: NA

CDR3 DNA: TGTGCCAGCAGTTTACCCCCCCCCAACGAGCAGTACTTC
CDR3 protein: CASSLPPPNEQYF
D gene: NA
J gene: TRBJ2-7
V gene: TRBV12-3/TRBV12-4
clone size: NA

CDR3 DNA: TGTGCCAGCAGTGGGGGAAATACGCAGTATTTT
CDR3 protein: CASSGGNTQYF
D gene: NA
J gene: TRBJ2-3
V gene: TRBV27
clone size: NA

CDR3 DNA: TGCAGTGCTAGCCGAACCACAGGGGGAGAAGTCGCTACGCAGTATTTT
CDR3 protein: CSASRTTGGEVATQYF
D gene: TRBD1
J gene: TRBJ2-3
V gene: TRBV20-1
clone size: NA

CDR3 DNA: TGCAGTGCTAGGTCTCAGGTTAATCAGCCCCAGCATTTT
CDR3 protein: CSARSQVNQPQHF
D gene: NA
J gene: TRBJ1-5
V gene: TRBV20-1
clone size: few

CDR3 DNA: TGTGCCAGCAGCTTGCAAGCGGGAGCTGGCACAGATACGCAGTATTTT
CDR3 protein: CASSLQAGAGTDTQYF
D gene: TRBD2
J gene: TRBJ2-3
V gene: TRBV5-6
clone size: NA

CDR3 DNA: TGTGCTAGCTCCCGGGAACGAACCGATGAGCAGTTCTTC
CDR3 protein: CASSRERTDEQFF
D gene: NA
J gene: TRBJ2-1
V gene: TRBV7-7
clone size: NA

CDR3 DNA: TGCAGTGCTTTACAGGGGTACGAGCAGTACTTC
CDR3 protein: CSALQGYEQYF
D gene: TRBD1
J gene: TRBJ2-7
V gene: TRBV20-1
clone size: NA

CDR3 DNA: TGTGCCAGCACCCCGGGACAGGGTACCGGCTACACCTTC
CDR3 protein: CASTPGQGTGYTF
D gene: TRBD1
J gene: TRBJ1-2
V gene: TRBV9
clone size: NA

CDR3 DNA: TGTGCCAGCAGCCTCTTGGGACAGCCCCCAAACACTGAAGCTTTCTTT
CDR3 protein: CASSLLGQPPNTEAFF
D gene: TRBD1
J gene: TRBJ1-1
V gene: TRBV6-1
clone size: NA

CDR3 DNA: TGCAGTGCTTCTAAAAGAGCGGTTAATGAAAAACTGTTTTTT
CDR3 protein: CSASKRAVNEKLFF
D gene: NA
J gene: TRBJ1-4
V gene: TRBV20-1
clone size: once

CDR3 DNA: TGTGCCAGCAAGGAGCGGGGGGTCTACAATGAGCAGTTCTTC
CDR3 protein: CASKERGVYNEQFF
D gene: TRBD2
J gene: TRBJ2-1
V gene: TRBV6-2/TRBV6-3
clone size: NA

CDR3 DNA: TGTGCCAGCAGTGACCGGGGAGGGGAAGTGAATGAGCAGTTCTTC
CDR3 protein: CASSDRGGEVNEQFF
D gene: TRBD2
J gene: TRBJ2-1
V gene: TRBV6-4
clone size: NA

CDR3 DNA: TGCAGTGCTAGACCCAGGAACTATGGCTACACCTTC
CDR3 protein: CSARPRNYGYTF
D gene: NA
J gene: TRBJ1-2
V gene: TRBV20-1
clone size: few

CDR3 DNA: TGTGCCAGCAGCTTAGGCGAAGGAGTCACTGAAGCTTTCTTT
CDR3 protein: CASSLGEGVTEAFF
D gene: NA
J gene: TRBJ1-1
V gene: TRBV11-3
clone size: NA

CDR3 DNA: TGTGCCAGCAGCTCATGGGCAGGTGATGAAGCTTTCTTT
CDR3 protein: CASSSWAGDEAFF
D gene: NA
J gene: TRBJ1-1
V gene: TRBV7-8
clone size: NA

CDR3 DNA: TGCAGCGCTACAAGGGGTCAGGTTCATGGCTACACCTTC
CDR3 protein: CSATRGQVHGYTF
D gene: NA
J gene: TRBJ1-2
V gene: TRBV29-1
clone size: few

CDR3 DNA: TGTGCCAGCAGCCAACAGGGAGACAATGAGCAGTTCTTC
CDR3 protein: CASSQQGDNEQFF
D gene: NA
J gene: TRBJ2-1
V gene: TRBV6-1
clone size: NA

CDR3 DNA: TGTGCCAGCAGTCCCGGAACGAGCGCGAATGAAAAACTGTTTTTT
CDR3 protein: CASSPGTSANEKLFF
D gene: NA
J gene: TRBJ1-4
V gene: TRBV6-1
clone size: NA

CDR3 DNA: TGTGCCAGCAGCAGGGAGAGGGTGCGGACTGAAGCTTTCTTT
CDR3 protein: CASSRERVRTEAFF
D gene: NA
J gene: TRBJ1-1
V gene: TRBV11-2
clone size: NA

CDR3 DNA: TGTGCCAGCAGTTACTCAGCTAGCGGGAGTCTGAATGAGCAGTTCTTC
CDR3 protein: CASSYSASGSLNEQFF
D gene: TRBD2
J gene: TRBJ2-1
V gene: TRBV6-5
clone size: NA

CDR3 DNA: TGTGCCAGCAGCGCCGACAGGGCGAACACAGATACGCAGTATTTT
CDR3 protein: CASSADRANTDTQYF
D gene: TRBD1
J gene: TRBJ2-3
V gene: TRBV9
clone size: once

CDR3 DNA: TGTGCCAGCAGTGTCTGGGACAATGAGCAGTTCTTC
CDR3 protein: CASSVWDNEQFF
D gene: NA
J gene: TRBJ2-1
V gene: TRBV12-3/TRBV12-4
clone size: NA

CDR3 DNA: TGTGCCAGCAGCTTTATCCCGGGGCAGGCAGCTAACTATGGCTACACCTTC
CDR3 protein: CASSFIPGQAANYGYTF
D gene: NA
J gene: TRBJ1-2
V gene: TRBV7-6
clone size: NA

CDR3 DNA: TGTGCCAGCTTCCTTAAAGGCAGGGGTACAGATACGCAGTATTTT
CDR3 protein: CASFLKGRGTDTQYF
D gene: NA
J gene: TRBJ2-3
V gene: TRBV7-9
clone size: NA

CDR3 DNA: TGCAGTGCCCTCTACGGACTAGGAGAGACCCAGTACTTC
CDR3 protein: CSALYGLGETQYF
D gene: TRBD2
J gene: TRBJ2-5
V gene: TRBV20-1
clone size: few

CDR3 DNA: TGCGCCAGCAGCTTGCTGAGCTCCTACGAGCAGTACTTC
CDR3 protein: CASSLLSSYEQYF
D gene: NA
J gene: TRBJ2-7
V gene: TRBV5-1
clone size: many

CDR3 DNA: TGTGCCAGCAGTTACCGAATCAGGATCCATGAGCAGTTCTTC
CDR3 protein: CASSYRIRIHEQFF
D gene: NA
J gene: TRBJ2-1
V gene: TRBV6-5
clone size: few

CDR3 DNA: TGTGCCAGCAGTTTACTTCAGGGAGGGCCTACCCCTTACAATGAGCAGTTCTTC
CDR3 protein: CASSLLQGGPTPYNEQFF
D gene: TRBD2
J gene: TRBJ2-1
V gene: TRBV27
clone size: NA

CDR3 DNA: TGTGCCAGCCTACTCTCGGGACGGTCGAACACTGAAGCTTTCTTT
CDR3 protein: CASLLSGRSNTEAFF
D gene: NA
J gene: TRBJ1-1
V gene: TRBV5-5
clone size: few

CDR3 DNA: TGCGCCAGCAGCTTTAGGACAGGGTGGTCAGAGACCCAGTACTTC
CDR3 protein: CASSFRTGWSETQYF
D gene: TRBD1
J gene: TRBJ2-5
V gene: TRBV5-1
clone size: NA

CDR3 DNA: TGTGCCAGCATCCCGGACAGTTTGAACACTGAAGCTTTCTTT
CDR3 protein: CASIPDSLNTEAFF
D gene: NA
J gene: TRBJ1-1
V gene: TRBV6-1
clone size: many

CDR3 DNA: TGTGCCAGCAGTTTAGCGCTAGTAGCGGGTTATACAGATACGCAGTATTTT
CDR3 protein: CASSLALVAGYTDTQYF
D gene: TRBD2
J gene: TRBJ2-3
V gene: TRBV12-3/TRBV12-4
clone size: NA

CDR3 DNA: TGCAGTGCTAGTGTCGGAAACACAGATACGCAGTATTTT
CDR3 protein: CSASVGNTDTQYF
D gene: NA
J gene: TRBJ2-3
V gene: TRBV20-1
clone size: NA

CDR3 DNA: TGCAGTGCCGAAGCGGTTACCGGGGAGCTGTTTTTT
CDR3 protein: CSAEAVTGELFF
D gene: NA
J gene: TRBJ2-2
V gene: TRBV20-1
clone size: few

CDR3 DNA: TGTGCCAGCAGTCCGTGGGCGAACACCGGGGAGCTGTTTTTT
CDR3 protein: CASSPWANTGELFF
D gene: NA
J gene: TRBJ2-2
V gene: TRBV12-3/TRBV12-4
clone size: NA

CDR3 DNA: TGTGCCAGCAGCCAAACCGGAGCGGGATTGCACAATGAGCAGTTCTTC
CDR3 protein: CASSQTGAGLHNEQFF
D gene: TRBD2
J gene: TRBJ2-1
V gene: TRBV4-2
clone size: NA